These 19 T cell receptor beta chains were all obtained from the same sample, sequenced in a study of early T cells in non-severe SARS-CoV-2 infection. TCRdb re-analysed the 5' RACE reads in MiXCR, keeping a single row per CDR3 protein. The table lists roughly 40,000 distinct CDR3 sequences, 5.9% of them singletons. Material: whole blood. Receptors were obtained from an adult who was a healthcare worker with PCR-confirmed SARS-CoV-2 infection or an uninfected control (not recorded which).

The table lists this clonotype with many counts. The chain joins TRBV27 to TRBJ2-1, with 9 bases fitting TRBD2. The CDR3 loop spans 18 amino acids. V was pared by 11 bases and J by 3 bases, with 20 bases of the junction left unmatched. CDR1 is MNHEY, CDR2 SMNVEV, per germline (reference sequence). CDR3 coding DNA: TGTGCCTGCCGGTCGGCTAGCGGGACCTTCCATTTCTACAATGAGCAGTTCTTC. It translates to CACRSASGTFHFYNEQFF.

The table lists this clonotype with many counts. CDR3 sequence (DNA): TGTGCCAGCACTCTGGACGGAAACTACGAGCAGTACTTC. Its protein product is CASTLDGNYEQYF. The chain combines TRBV12-3 or TRBV12-4 with TRBJ2-7; unclear D gene. V was clipped by 7 bases and J by 3 bases, with 13 bases between them. This CDR3 is 13 amino acids long.

This chain connects TRBV10-3 to TRBJ1-2; D gene uncertain. Germline CDR1 and CDR2: ENHRY and SYGVKD. The CDR3 spans 12 residues. With 0 bases removed from V and 4 bases from J, the gap between germline ends came to 3 bases. The CDR3: CAISESIYGYTF. The CDR3 nucleotides are TGTGCCATCAGTGAGTCCATCTATGGCTACACCTTC.

This clonotype was recorded at least ten times. The V call is TRBV5-1, the J call TRBJ1-3; D is unclear. Germline lookup yields CDR1 SGHRS and CDR2 YFSETQ. The CDR3 consists of 16 residues. V was clipped by 4 bases and J by 0 bases, with 14 bases between them. CDR3 sequence (DNA): TGCGCCAGCAGCCGCGGCAGCCGGAGCTCTGGAAACACCATATATTTT. Translated: CASSRGSRSSGNTIYF.

The table lists this clonotype with many counts. The chain couples TRBV29-1 to TRBJ2-7; 9 bases are shared with TRBD2. CDR1 is SQVTM and CDR2 is ANQGSEA in the germline V gene. The CDR3 runs 18 residues. V was clipped by 3 bases and J by 2 bases; unmatched bases: 17. As DNA, the CDR3 is TGCAGCGTTGACTCACAGGCGTCCACTAGCGGGCCCCCCTACGAGCAGTACTTC. Amino acid sequence: CSVDSQASTSGPPYEQYF.

As regards this clonotype: A much larger clone lies a single base off, so this may be a read error. V is TRBV6-5 and J is TRBJ2-3, with 7 positions matching TRBD1. Germline V gene sequence: CDR1 MNHEY, CDR2 SVGAGI. CDR3 length equals 14 residues. The CDR3 here is CASRRDSYTDSQYF. The DNA for the CDR3 is TGTGCCAGCAGACGGGACAGCTACACAGATTCGCAGTATTTT.

The table lists this clonotype with a few counts. The chain has TRBV28 and TRBJ2-7; 9 nucleotides align to TRBD2. V was clipped by 6 bases and J by 6 bases; unmatched bases: 15. CDR1 is MDHEN, CDR2 SYDVKM, per germline. This CDR3 comprises 16 residues. The CDR3 nucleotides read TGTGCCAGCAGCTTACATAGCGGGAGAAGGGGTCCCGAGCAGTACTTC. Translating it yields CASSLHSGRRGPEQYF.

This clonotype was counted many times. The V and J genes are TRBV19 and TRBJ1-5; 7 bases align to TRBD1. The CDR3 has 16 residues. CDR1 and CDR2 from the germline V gene are LNHDA and SQIVND (reference sequence). V gave up 5 bases and J gave up 3 bases; unmatched junction bases: 10. CDR3 DNA sequence: TGTGCCAGTAGTTCCCATGGGACAGCCCTCAATCAGCCCCAGCATTTT. Translation gives CASSSHGTALNQPQHF.

This clonotype was detected many times. The chain couples TRBV29-1 to TRBJ2-3, with 9 bases that match TRBD2. CDR1 SQVTM and CDR2 ANQGSEA come from the germline V gene. The V and J ends lost 4 bases and 8 bases, in that order; junction bases with no gene match: 10. The CDR3 is 14 amino acids. The CDR3 DNA reads as TGCAGCGTTGGCGGATTAGCGGGAGAGGCTACGCAGTATTTT. Its translation: CSVGGLAGEATQYF.

This clonotype was counted many times. This chain uses TRBV11-3 with TRBJ2-1, with D perhaps TRBD1 or TRBD2 (5 bases each). Trimming took 5 bases from V and 4 from J, leaving 9 bases between them. Per the germline V gene, CDR1 is SGHNT and CDR2 is YENEEA. This CDR3 comprises 13 residues. The CDR3 loop reads CASSQGPYNEQFF. DNA for the CDR3: TGTGCCAGCAGCCAGGGACCGTACAATGAGCAGTTCTTC.

This clonotype was picked up many times. The chain joins TRBV7-2 to TRBJ2-7; D not resolved. V lost 5 bases, J lost 1 base, and 9 bases lay in between. The CDR3 is 13 amino acids. Per germline, CDR1 SGHTA and CDR2 FQGNSA. This chain's CDR3 is CASSARSSYEQYF. CDR3 DNA sequence: TGTGCCAGCAGCGCCCGTAGTTCCTACGAGCAGTACTTC.

This clonotype was counted many times. The junction shows a germline mismatch at one end, possibly a read error. The gene calls are TRBV7-7 and TRBJ2-5; 13 nucleotides agree with TRBD2. This CDR3 is built from 16 residues. Germline V gives CDR1 SSHAT, CDR2 FNYEAQ (reference sequence). CDR3 region: CASSLGLAGVTETQYF. CDR3 nucleotide sequence: TGTGCTAGCAGCTTAGGACTAGCGGGAGTTACGGAGACCCAGTACTTC.

This clonotype has at least ten counts. The chain joins TRBV10-2 to TRBJ2-1; D tentatively reads TRBD1 or TRBD2 (5 bases each). Per germline, CDR1 WSHSY and CDR2 SAAADI. The CDR3 has 15 residues. The V and J ends lost 5 bases and 4 bases respectively, with 15 bases between them. Here the CDR3 DNA reads TGCGCCAGCAGTACCGACTGGGACGTGTACAATGAGCAGTTCTTC. Amino acid sequence: CASSTDWDVYNEQFF.

This clonotype has ten or more counts. The chain has TRBV15 and TRBJ2-1; TRBD2 matches 9 bases. This CDR3 is built from 15 residues. Germline V lookup: CDR1 LNHNV, CDR2 YYDKDF (reference sequence). Unmatched junction bases numbered 5, after V lost 0 bases and J lost 8 bases. The CDR3 DNA is TGTGCCACCAGCAGAGATAGGGCTAGCGGGGATGAGCAGTTCTTC. Amino acids: CATSRDRASGDEQFF.

This clonotype occurred many times. V and J are TRBV6-2 or TRBV6-3 and TRBJ2-4; TRBD2 might be the D (6 bases). CDR3 length: 15 residues. V dropped 7 bases and J dropped 2 bases, with 15 bases sitting between them. Germline loops: CDR1 MNHEY, CDR2 SVGEGT. The CDR3 here is CASIAQAGPKNIQYF. CDR3 in DNA: TGTGCCAGCATTGCACAAGCGGGCCCCAAAAACATTCAGTACTTC.

This clonotype was seen only a few times. CDR3 bases: TGTGCCAGCAGTCTTCGAGGGGACCACCGGAAGCATTTT. It specifies CASSLRGDHRKHF. The chain combines TRBV12-3 or TRBV12-4 with TRBJ1-5, with D perhaps TRBD1 (5 bases). Trimming stripped 5 bases from V and 14 bases from J, with 19 bases between. The CDR3 has 13 residues.

This sequence joins TRBV27 and TRBJ2-1, with 8 bases identical to TRBD2. The ends lost 5 bases at V and 6 bases at J; junction bases unmatched: 12. The germline V gene has CDR1 MNHEY and CDR2 SMNVEV (reference sequence). CDR3 length equals 16 residues. CDR3 protein: CASSPRGAGGLNEQFF. CDR3 DNA: TGTGCCAGCAGTCCTAGGGGCGCGGGAGGCCTCAATGAGCAGTTCTTC.

This clonotype has a count of ten or more. The chain joins TRBV11-2 to TRBJ2-5; D may be TRBD1 (6 bases). This CDR3 contains 14 residues. Trimming stripped 1 base from V and 5 bases from J, with 11 bases between. From germline, CDR1 is SGHAT and CDR2 FQNNGV. DNA for the CDR3: TGTGCCAGCAGCTTAGGGGGGCCGGAGGAGACCCAGTACTTC. Its protein is CASSLGGPEETQYF.

The J gene is TRBJ1-1, the V gene TRBV20-1; D is perhaps TRBD1 (6 bases). V lost 0 bases, J lost 8 bases, and 10 bases lay in between. Germline values: CDR1 DFQATT, CDR2 SNEGSKA (reference sequence). The CDR3 totals 12 residues. The DNA for the CDR3 is TGCAGTGCTAGAGAGGGGGCGAAGGAAGCTTTCTTT. Its translation is CSAREGAKEAFF.